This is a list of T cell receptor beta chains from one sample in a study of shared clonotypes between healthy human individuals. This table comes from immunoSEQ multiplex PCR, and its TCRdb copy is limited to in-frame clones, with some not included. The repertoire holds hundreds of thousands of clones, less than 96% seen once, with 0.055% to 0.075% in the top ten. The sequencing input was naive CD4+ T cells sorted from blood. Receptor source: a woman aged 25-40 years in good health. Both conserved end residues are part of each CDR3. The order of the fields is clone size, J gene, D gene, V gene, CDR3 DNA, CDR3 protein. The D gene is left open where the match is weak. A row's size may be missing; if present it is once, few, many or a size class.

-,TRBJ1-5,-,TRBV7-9,TGTGCCAGCAGCTTGCAGGGTAATCGGTTGAATCAGCCCCAGCATTTT,CASSLQGNRLNQPQHF
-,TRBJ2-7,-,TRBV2,TGTGCCAGCAGTGAGCTAGGACTAACCGGGTTC,CASSELGLTGF
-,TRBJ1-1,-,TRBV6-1,TGTGCCAGCAGTGATAGGACACCGAACACTGAAGCTTTCTTT,CASSDRTPNTEAFF
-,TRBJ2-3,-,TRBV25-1,TGTGCCAGCGGGTCCTACACAGATACGCAGTATTTT,CASGSYTDTQYF
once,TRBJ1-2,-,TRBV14,TGTGCCAGCAGCCCAGGAGCCTATGGCTACACCTTC,CASSPGAYGYTF
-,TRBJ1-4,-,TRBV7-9,TGTGCCAGCAGCTTATATGAAAACCTGTTTTTT,CASSLYENLFF
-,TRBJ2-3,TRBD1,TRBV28,TGTGCCAGCAGGGGACAGGAGACTCATACGCAGTATTTT,CASRGQETHTQYF
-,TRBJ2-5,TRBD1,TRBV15,TGTGCCACCAGCAGAGACCGGGACAGCCAAGAGACCCAGTACTTC,CATSRDRDSQETQYF
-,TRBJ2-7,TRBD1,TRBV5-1,TGCGCCAGCAGCCCAGACAGGGGGAGCTCCTACGAGCAGTACTTC,CASSPDRGSSYEQYF
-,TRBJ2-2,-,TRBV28,TGTGCCAGCAGGGCGGAACGCACCGGGGAGCTGTTTTTT,CASRAERTGELFF
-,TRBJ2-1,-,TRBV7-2,TGTGCCAGCAGCTTAGAGTCGTCCCGGGGAGGTGCTGAGCAGTTCTTC,CASSLESSRGGAEQFF
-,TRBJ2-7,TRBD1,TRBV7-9,TGTGCCAGCAGCTCTGGGGGACAGAGCTCCTACGAGCAGTACTTC,CASSSGGQSSYEQYF
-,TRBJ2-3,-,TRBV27,TGTGCCAGCAGTTCCTCCTGGGGCACAGATACGCAGTATTTT,CASSSSWGTDTQYF
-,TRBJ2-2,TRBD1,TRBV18,TGTGCCAGCTCACCGGGACAGGGAAACACCGGGGAGCTGTTTTTT,CASSPGQGNTGELFF
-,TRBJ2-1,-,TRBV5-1,TGCGCCAGCAGGCTGGAGGGTTACAATGAGCAGTTCTTC,CASRLEGYNEQFF
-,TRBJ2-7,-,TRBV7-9,TGTGCCAGCAGCCCTGCTTACGAGCAGTACTTC,CASSPAYEQYF
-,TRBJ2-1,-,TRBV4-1,TGCGCCAGCAGCCGTGGTCGCGCGAGCTCCTACAATGAGCAGTTCTTC,CASSRGRASSYNEQFF
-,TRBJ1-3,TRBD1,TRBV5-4,TGTGCCAGCTCCTCGGGACAGCGGTCTGGAAACACCATATATTTT,CASSSGQRSGNTIYF
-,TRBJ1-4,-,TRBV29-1,TGCAGCGTTAGGTTTGGGGAAAAACTGTTTTTT,CSVRFGEKLFF
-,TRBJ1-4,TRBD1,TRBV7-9,TGTGCCAGCAGCAAACACAGGGGGCCTTCAACTAATGAAAAACTGTTTTTT,CASSKHRGPSTNEKLFF
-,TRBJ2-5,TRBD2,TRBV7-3,TGTGCCAGCAGCAAGACTAGCGGAGAGACCCAGTACTTC,CASSKTSGETQYF
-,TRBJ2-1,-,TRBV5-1,TGCGCCAGCAGCTTGTACACAGTCAATGAGCAGTTCTTC,CASSLYTVNEQFF
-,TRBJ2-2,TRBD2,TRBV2,TGTGCCAGCAGTGACGGTCTTGGCGGGAGAGGGACCGGGGAGCTGTTTTTT,CASSDGLGGRGTGELFF
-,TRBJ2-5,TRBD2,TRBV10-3,TGTGCCACCGGACTAGCGGGGGTGGAGACCCAGTACTTC,CATGLAGVETQYF
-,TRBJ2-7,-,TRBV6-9,TGTGCCAGCACTCAGGGCTACGAGCAGTACTTC,CASTQGYEQYF
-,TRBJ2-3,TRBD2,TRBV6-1,TGTGCCAGCAAAAGACTAGCGGGAGACGATACGCAGTATTTT,CASKRLAGDDTQYF
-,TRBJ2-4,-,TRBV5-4,TGTGCCAGCAGCTCCAGCAGGGCTGGGGGGAACATTCAGTACTTC,CASSSSRAGGNIQYF